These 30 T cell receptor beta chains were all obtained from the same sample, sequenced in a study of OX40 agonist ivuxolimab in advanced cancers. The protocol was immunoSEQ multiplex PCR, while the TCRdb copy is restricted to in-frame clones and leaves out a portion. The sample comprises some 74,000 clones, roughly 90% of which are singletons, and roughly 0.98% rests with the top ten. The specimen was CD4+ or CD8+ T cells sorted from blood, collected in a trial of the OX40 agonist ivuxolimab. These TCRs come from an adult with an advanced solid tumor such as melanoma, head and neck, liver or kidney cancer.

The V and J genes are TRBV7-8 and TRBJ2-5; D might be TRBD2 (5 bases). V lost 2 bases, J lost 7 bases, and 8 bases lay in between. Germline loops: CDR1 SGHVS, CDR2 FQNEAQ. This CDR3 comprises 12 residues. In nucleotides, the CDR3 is TGTGCCAGCAGCTTACGGGCGGGGACCCAGTACTTC. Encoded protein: CASSLRAGTQYF.

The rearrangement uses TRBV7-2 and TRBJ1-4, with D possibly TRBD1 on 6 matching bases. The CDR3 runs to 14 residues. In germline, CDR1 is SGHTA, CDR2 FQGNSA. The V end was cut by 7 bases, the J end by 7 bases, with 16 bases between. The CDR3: CASNLGGTFEKLFF. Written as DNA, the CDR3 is TGTGCCAGCAACCTTGGCGGGACATTTGAAAAACTGTTTTTT.

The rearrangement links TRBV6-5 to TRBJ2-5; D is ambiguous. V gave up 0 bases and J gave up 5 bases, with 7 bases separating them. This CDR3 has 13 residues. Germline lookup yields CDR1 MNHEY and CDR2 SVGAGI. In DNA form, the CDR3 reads TGTGCCAGCAGTTACTCCGGAGCGGAGACCCAGTACTTC. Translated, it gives CASSYSGAETQYF.

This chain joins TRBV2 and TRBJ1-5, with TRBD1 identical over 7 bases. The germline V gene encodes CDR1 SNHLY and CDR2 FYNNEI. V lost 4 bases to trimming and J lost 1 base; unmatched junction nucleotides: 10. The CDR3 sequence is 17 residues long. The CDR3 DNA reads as TGTGCCAGCAGTGGGGACAGCCTCAGAGGGAGCAATCAGCCCCAGCATTTT. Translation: CASSGDSLRGSNQPQHF.

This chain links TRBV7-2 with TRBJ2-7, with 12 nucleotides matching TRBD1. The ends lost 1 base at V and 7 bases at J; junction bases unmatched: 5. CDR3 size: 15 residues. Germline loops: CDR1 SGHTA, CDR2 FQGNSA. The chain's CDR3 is CASSLDWDRGREQYF. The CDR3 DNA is TGTGCCAGCAGCTTAGATTGGGACAGGGGGCGGGAGCAGTACTTC.

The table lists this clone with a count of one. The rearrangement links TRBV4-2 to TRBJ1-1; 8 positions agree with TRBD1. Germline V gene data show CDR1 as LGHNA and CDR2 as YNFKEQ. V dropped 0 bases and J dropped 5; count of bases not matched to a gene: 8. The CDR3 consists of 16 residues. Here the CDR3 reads CASSQDKPGGATEAFF. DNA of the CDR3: TGTGCCAGCAGCCAAGATAAGCCAGGGGGCGCGACTGAAGCTTTCTTT.

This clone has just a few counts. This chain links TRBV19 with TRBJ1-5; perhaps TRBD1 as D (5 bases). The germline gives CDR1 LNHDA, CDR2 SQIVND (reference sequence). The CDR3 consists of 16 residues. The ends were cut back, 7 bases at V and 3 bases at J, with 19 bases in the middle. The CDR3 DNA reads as TGTGCCAGTACGCCGGGATCCCGGGGCCCCAATCAGCCCCAGCATTTT. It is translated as CASTPGSRGPNQPQHF. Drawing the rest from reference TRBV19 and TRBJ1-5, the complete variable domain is DGGITQSPKYLFRKEGQNVTLSCEQNLNHDAMYWYRQDPGQGLRLIYYSQIVNDFQKGDIAEGYSVSREKKESFPLTVTSAQKNPTAFYLCASTPGSRGPNQPQHFGDGTRLSIL.

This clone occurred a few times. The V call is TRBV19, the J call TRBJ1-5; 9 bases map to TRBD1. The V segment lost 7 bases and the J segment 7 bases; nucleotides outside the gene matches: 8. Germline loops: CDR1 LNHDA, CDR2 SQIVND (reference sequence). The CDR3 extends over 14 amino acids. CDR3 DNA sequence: TGTGCCAGTATGAGGGGACAGGGTAGGCAGCCCCAGCATTTT. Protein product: CASMRGQGRQPQHF.

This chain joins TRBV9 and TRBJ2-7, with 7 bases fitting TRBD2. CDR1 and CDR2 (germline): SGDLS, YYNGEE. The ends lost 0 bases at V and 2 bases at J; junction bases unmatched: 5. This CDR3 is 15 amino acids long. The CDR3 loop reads CASSVGAGPAYEQYF. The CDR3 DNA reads TGTGCCAGCAGCGTAGGAGCGGGGCCCGCCTACGAGCAGTACTTC.

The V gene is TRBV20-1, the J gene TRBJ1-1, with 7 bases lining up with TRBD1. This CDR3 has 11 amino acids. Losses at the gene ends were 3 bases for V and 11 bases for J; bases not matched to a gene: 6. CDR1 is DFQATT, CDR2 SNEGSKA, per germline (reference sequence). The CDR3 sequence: CSASIDRVAFF. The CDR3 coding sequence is TGCAGTGCTAGCATAGACAGGGTTGCTTTCTTT.

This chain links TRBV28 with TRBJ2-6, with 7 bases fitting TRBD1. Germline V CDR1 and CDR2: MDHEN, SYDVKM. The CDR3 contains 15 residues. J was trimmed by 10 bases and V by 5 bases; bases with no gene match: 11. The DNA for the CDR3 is TGTGCCAGCAGTCCAGGGACAGCTCCCCGGAACGTCCTGACTTTC. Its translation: CASSPGTAPRNVLTF.

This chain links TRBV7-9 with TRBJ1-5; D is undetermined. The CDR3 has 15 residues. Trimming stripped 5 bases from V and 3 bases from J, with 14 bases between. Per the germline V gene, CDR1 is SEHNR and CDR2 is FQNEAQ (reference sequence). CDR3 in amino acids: CASSTDGSYNQPQHF. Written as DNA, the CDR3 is TGTGCCAGCAGCACCGACGGGAGCTACAATCAGCCCCAGCATTTT.

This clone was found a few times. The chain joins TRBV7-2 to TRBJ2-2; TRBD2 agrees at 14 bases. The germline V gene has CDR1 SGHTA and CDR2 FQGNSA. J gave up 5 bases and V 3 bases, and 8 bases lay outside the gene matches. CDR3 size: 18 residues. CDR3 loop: CASSFPGLAGARTGELFF. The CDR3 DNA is TGTGCCAGCAGCTTTCCGGGACTAGCGGGAGCAAGGACCGGGGAGCTGTTTTTT.

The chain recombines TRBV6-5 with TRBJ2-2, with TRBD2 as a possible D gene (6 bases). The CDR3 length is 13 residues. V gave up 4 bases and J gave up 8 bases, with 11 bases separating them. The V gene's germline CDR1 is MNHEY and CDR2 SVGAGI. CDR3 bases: TGTGCCAGCAGTTTAACTAGCCCGGGGGAGCTGTTTTTT. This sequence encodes CASSLTSPGELFF.

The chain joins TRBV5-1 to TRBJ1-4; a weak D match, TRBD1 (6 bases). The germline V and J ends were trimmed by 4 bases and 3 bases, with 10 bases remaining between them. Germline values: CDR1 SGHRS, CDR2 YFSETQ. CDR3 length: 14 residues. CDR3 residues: CASSLQGANEKLFF. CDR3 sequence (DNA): TGCGCCAGCAGCCTACAGGGTGCTAATGAAAAACTGTTTTTT.

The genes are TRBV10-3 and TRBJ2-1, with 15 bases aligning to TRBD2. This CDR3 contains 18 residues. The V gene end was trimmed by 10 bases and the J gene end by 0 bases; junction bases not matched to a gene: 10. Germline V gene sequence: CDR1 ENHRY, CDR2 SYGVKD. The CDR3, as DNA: TGTGCCACCCTAGGGACTAGCGGGAGGAGTGCCTCCTACAATGAGCAGTTCTTC. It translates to CATLGTSGRSASYNEQFF.

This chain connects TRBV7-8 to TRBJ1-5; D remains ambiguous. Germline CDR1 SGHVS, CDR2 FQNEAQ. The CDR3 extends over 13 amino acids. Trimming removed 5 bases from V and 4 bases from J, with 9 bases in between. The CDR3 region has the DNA TGTGCCAGCAGCCTAAAGGGTAATCAGCCCCAGCATTTT. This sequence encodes CASSLKGNQPQHF.

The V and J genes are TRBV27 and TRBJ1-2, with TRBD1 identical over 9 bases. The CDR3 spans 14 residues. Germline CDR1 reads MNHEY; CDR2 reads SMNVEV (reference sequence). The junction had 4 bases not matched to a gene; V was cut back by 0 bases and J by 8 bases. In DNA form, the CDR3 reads TGTGCCAGCAGTTTATCGGGACAGGGCTCCGGCTACACCTTC. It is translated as CASSLSGQGSGYTF.

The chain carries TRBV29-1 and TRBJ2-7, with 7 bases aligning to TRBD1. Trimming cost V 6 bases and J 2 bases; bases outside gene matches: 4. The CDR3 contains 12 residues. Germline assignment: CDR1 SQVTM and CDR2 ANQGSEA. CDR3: CSVSRGTYEQYF. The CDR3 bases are TGCAGCGTGTCCAGGGGGACCTACGAGCAGTACTTC.

The CDR3 reads CASSIRTGPGGTDTQYF. In DNA form, the CDR3 reads TGTGCCAGCAGTATAAGGACAGGGCCTGGCGGCACAGATACGCAGTATTTT. The chain carries TRBV27 and TRBJ2-3; 8 nucleotides line up with TRBD1. V was pared by 5 bases and J by 1 base, with 11 bases of the junction left unmatched. Germline V gives CDR1 MNHEY, CDR2 SMNVEV (reference sequence). The CDR3 runs 17 residues.

The CDR3 sequence: CASSLAALGGVETQYF. The DNA for the CDR3 is TGTGCCAGCAGCTTAGCGGCACTCGGAGGCGTAGAGACCCAGTACTTC. The chain links TRBV7-2 to TRBJ2-5; the D gene is possibly TRBD2 (5 bases). V was pared by 0 bases and J by 4 bases, with 15 bases between. Germline CDR1 and CDR2: SGHTA and FQGNSA. This CDR3 spans 16 amino acids.

For the CDR3, the DNA is TGTGCCAGCAGCTTAGACGGAAGGGAAGGCACAGATACGCAGTATTTT. This translates into CASSLDGREGTDTQYF. The V and J genes are TRBV11-3 and TRBJ2-3; D is uncertain. The CDR3 totals 16 residues. V shed 0 bases and J shed 1 base, with 11 bases lying between them. The germline CDR1 and CDR2 sequences are SGHNT and YENEEA.

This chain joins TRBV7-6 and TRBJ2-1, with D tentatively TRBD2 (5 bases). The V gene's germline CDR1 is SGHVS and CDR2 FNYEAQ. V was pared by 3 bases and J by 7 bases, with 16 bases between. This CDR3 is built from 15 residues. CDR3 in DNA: TGTGCCAGCAGCTTCCGGGATAACGACTGGAATGAGCAGTTCTTC. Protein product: CASSFRDNDWNEQFF.

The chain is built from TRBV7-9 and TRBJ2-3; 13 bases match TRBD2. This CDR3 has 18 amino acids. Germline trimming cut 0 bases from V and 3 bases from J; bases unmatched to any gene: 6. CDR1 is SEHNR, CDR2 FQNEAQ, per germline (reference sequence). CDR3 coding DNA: TGTGCCAGCAGCTTAGCGCTTGGGACTAGCGGGAATACAGATACGCAGTATTTT. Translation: CASSLALGTSGNTDTQYF.

In DNA, the CDR3 is TGTGCCAGCAGCCCCACGGGACCTCTGAACACTGAAGCTTTCTTT. This sequence encodes CASSPTGPLNTEAFF. V is TRBV7-3 and J is TRBJ1-1, with D possibly matching TRBD1 (5 bases). The germline V gene has CDR1 SGHTA and CDR2 FQGTGA. Trimming left V 5 bases short and J 0 bases short, with 13 bases between. This CDR3 comprises 15 residues.

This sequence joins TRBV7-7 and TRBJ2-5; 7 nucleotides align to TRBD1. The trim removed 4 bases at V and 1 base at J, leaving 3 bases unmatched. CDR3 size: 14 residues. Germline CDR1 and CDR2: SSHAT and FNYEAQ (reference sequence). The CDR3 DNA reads TGTGCCAGCAGCTCAGGGACAGCCCAAGAGACCCAGTACTTC. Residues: CASSSGTAQETQYF.

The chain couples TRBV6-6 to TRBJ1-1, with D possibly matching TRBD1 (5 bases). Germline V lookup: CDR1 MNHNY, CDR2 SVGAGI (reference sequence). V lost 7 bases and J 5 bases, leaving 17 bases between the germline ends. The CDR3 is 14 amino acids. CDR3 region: CASTPGRGGTEAFF. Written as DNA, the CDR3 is TGTGCCAGCACCCCCGGGAGGGGAGGGACTGAAGCTTTCTTT.

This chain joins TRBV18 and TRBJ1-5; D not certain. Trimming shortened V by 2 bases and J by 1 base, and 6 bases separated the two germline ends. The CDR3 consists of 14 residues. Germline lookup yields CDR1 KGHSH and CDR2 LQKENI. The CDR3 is CASSPGRSNQPQHF. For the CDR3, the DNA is TGTGCCAGCTCACCAGGGAGAAGCAATCAGCCCCAGCATTTT.

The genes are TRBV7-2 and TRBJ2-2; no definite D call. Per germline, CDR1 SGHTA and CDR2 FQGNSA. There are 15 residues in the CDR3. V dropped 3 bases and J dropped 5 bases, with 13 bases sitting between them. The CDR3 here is CASSFQGQLTGELFF. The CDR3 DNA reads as TGTGCCAGCAGCTTTCAAGGGCAACTTACCGGGGAGCTGTTTTTT.

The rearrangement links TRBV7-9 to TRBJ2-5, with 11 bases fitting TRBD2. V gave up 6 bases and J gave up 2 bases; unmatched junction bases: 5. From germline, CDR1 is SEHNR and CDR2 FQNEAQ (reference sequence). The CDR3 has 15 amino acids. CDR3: CASRPGLADQETQYF. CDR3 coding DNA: TGTGCCAGCAGGCCGGGACTAGCGGATCAAGAGACCCAGTACTTC.